One sample yielded the 10 T cell receptor beta chains listed below, sequenced in a study of blood T cell repertoires in COVID-19. Repertoires were generated with immunoSEQ multiplex PCR, while TCRdb's copy carries only in-frame clones and drops some. This sample yields roughly 230,000 clones, of which about four fifths are seen a single time; 4.4% belongs to the top ten. Sequences were obtained from peripheral blood. These receptors came from a man between 45 and 60 years old with active or convalescent COVID-19.

The chain has TRBV7-3 and TRBJ2-1; possibly TRBD1 for D (6 bases). The V gene lost 1 base and the J gene lost 1 base, with 17 bases spanning the gap. There are 18 residues in the CDR3. The germline gives CDR1 SGHTA, CDR2 FQGTGA. The CDR3 is CASSLRGYGRGSYNEQFF. The DNA for the CDR3 is TGTGCCAGCAGCTTAAGGGGTTACGGCAGGGGTTCCTACAATGAGCAGTTCTTC. The entire variable domain, with the rest obtained from reference TRBV7-3 and TRBJ2-1, is as follows: GAGVSQTPSNKVTEKGKYVELRCDPISGHTALYWYRQSLGQGPEFLIYFQGTGAADDSGLPNDRFFAVRPEGSVSTLKIQRTERGDSAVYLCASSLRGYGRGSYNEQFFGPGTRLTVL.

This rearrangement joins TRBV9 to TRBJ2-2; no reliable D call. In germline, CDR1 is SGDLS, CDR2 YYNGEE. The CDR3 consists of 13 residues. The ends were cut back, 0 bases at V and 6 bases at J, with 6 bases in the middle. The CDR3 loop reads CASSVAVAGELFF. CDR3 coding DNA: TGTGCCAGCAGCGTAGCGGTAGCCGGGGAGCTGTTTTTT.

The chain employs TRBV4-2 and TRBJ2-2; TRBD2 is a possible D gene (5 bases). Trimming removed 2 bases from V and 4 bases from J, with 14 bases in between. Germline CDR1 is LGHNA and CDR2 is YNFKEQ. The CDR3 length is 16 residues. CDR3 DNA: TGTGCCAGCAGCCAATCGGAAACTAGACCCACCGGGGAGCTGTTTTTT. Translating it yields CASSQSETRPTGELFF.

The rearrangement uses TRBV6-5 and TRBJ2-7; 7 bases map to TRBD1. Trimming removed 8 bases from V and 2 bases from J; junction bases left unmatched: 9. This CDR3 region has 14 residues. Germline V gene sequence: CDR1 MNHEY, CDR2 SVGAGI. Here the CDR3 DNA reads TGTGCCAGCCAACCCGGGACAGCTGCCTACGAGCAGTACTTC. This sequence encodes CASQPGTAAYEQYF.

The genes are TRBV12-5 and TRBJ1-1; 7 nucleotides line up with TRBD1. Germline V gene sequence: CDR1 LGHNT, CDR2 FRNRAP. CDR3 length: 16 amino acids. The V gene end was trimmed by 0 bases and the J gene end by 5 bases; junction bases not matched to a gene: 9. The CDR3 region has the DNA TGTGCTAGTGGTTTGGTACTTGGACAGGCAGCTACTGAAGCTTTCTTT. Its protein product is CASGLVLGQAATEAFF. The complete variable domain, with remaining parts taken from reference TRBV12-5 and TRBJ1-1, reads DARVTQTPRHKVTEMGQEVTMRCQPILGHNTVFWYRQTMMQGLELLAYFRNRAPLDDSGMPKDRFSAEMPDATLATLKIQPSEPRDSAVYFCASGLVLGQAATEAFFGQGTRLTVV.

The chain has TRBV3-1 (or the pseudogene TRBV3-2) and TRBJ1-4, with TRBD1 as a possible D gene (5 bases). This CDR3 is built from 13 residues. Germline values: CDR1 LGHDT, CDR2 YNNKEL (reference sequence). Trimming took 4 bases from V and 8 from J, leaving 11 bases between them. The CDR3 DNA sequence: TGTGCCAGCAGCCGTTACTCAGGGGAAAAACTGTTTTTT. It encodes CASSRYSGEKLFF.

The V gene is TRBV6-5, the J gene TRBJ2-3; D may be TRBD2 (5 bases). CDR3 length equals 13 residues. The germline V and J ends were trimmed by 6 bases and 2 bases, with 9 bases remaining between them. Looked up from germline, CDR1 is MNHEY and CDR2 is SVGAGI. DNA for the CDR3: TGTGCCAGCAGACTAGGGATCACAGATACGCAGTATTTT. Translating it yields CASRLGITDTQYF.

The rearrangement joins TRBV11-2 to TRBJ1-1, with TRBD1 matching 8 bases. The CDR3 sequence is 16 residues long. The trim removed 1 base at V and 1 base at J, leaving 5 bases unmatched. Germline values: CDR1 SGHAT, CDR2 FQNNGV. CDR3 protein: CASSLVGTGGNTEAFF. The CDR3 nucleotides read TGTGCCAGCAGCTTAGTAGGGACAGGAGGGAACACTGAAGCTTTCTTT.

The V and J genes are TRBV12-3 or TRBV12-4 and TRBJ2-7; D might be TRBD2 (5 bases). V gave up 0 bases and J gave up 6 bases, with 9 bases separating them. The CDR3 loop spans 13 amino acids. The CDR3 sequence: CASSLADWGEQYF. The DNA for the CDR3 is TGTGCCAGCAGTTTAGCGGACTGGGGCGAGCAGTACTTC.

This chain joins TRBV2 and TRBJ2-5, with D uncertain. V shed 3 bases and J shed 2 bases, with 7 bases lying between them. From germline, CDR1 is SNHLY and CDR2 FYNNEI. This CDR3 spans 13 amino acids. CDR3 amino acids: CASSEGRQETQYF. As DNA, the CDR3 is TGTGCCAGCAGTGAGGGCAGGCAAGAGACCCAGTACTTC.